This T cell receptor beta chain was sequenced in a study of blood T cell repertoires in COVID-19. Study information: The United States, Italy and Spain supplied acute and convalescent COVID-19 samples. In each case, the material was cDNA or gDNA derived from T cells, B-cell-depleted T cells, or PBMCs.

There are 17 residues in the CDR3. V was clipped by 0 bases and J by 0 bases; unmatched bases: 5. The germline V gene has CDR1 MGHRA and CDR2 YSYEKL. Study processing details: It was from reference gene primer amplification that nucleated cell counts were estimated. Clones were read by immunoSEQ multiplex PCR, and TCRdb kept only the in-frame ones, dropping some. Clone size and V and J calls were adopted from that table, with D and trimming inferred from the DNA. The table records tens of thousands of clones, 85% to 90% of them present only once. Sequencing was done on a sample of peripheral blood. The TCR sequence derives from a man aged 45-65 years with active COVID-19. V is TRBV4-1 and J is TRBJ1-5; 7 nucleotides agree with TRBD1. The CDR3 sequence: CASSQEGTAYSNQPQHF. CDR3 nucleotide sequence: TGCGCCAGCAGCCAAGAGGGGACAGCCTATAGCAATCAGCCCCAGCATTTT.